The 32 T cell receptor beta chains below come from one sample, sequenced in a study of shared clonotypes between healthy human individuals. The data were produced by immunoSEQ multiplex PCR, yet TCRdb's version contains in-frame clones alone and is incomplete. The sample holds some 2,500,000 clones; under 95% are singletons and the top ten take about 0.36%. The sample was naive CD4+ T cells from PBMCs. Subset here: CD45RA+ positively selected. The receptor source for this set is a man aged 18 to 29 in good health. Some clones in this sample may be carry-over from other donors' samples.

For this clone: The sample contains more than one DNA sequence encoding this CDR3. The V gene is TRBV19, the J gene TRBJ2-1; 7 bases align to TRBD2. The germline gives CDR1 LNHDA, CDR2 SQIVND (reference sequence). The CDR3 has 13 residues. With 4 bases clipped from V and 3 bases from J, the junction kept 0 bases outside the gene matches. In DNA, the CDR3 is TGTGCCAGTAGTAGCGGGAGCTACAATGAGCAGTTCTTC. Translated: CASSSGSYNEQFF.

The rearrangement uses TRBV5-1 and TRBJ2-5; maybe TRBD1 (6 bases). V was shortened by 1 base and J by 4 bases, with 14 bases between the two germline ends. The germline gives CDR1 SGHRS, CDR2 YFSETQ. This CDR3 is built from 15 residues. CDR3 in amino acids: CASSLSGGRGETQYF. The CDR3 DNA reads TGCGCCAGCAGCTTGTCCGGTGGCAGGGGAGAGACCCAGTACTTC. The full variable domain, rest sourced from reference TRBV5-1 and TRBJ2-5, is KAGVTQTPRYLIKTRGQQVTLSCSPISGHRSVSWYQQTPGQGLQFLFEYFSETQRNKGNFPGRFSGRQFSNSRSEMNVSTLELGDSALYLCASSLSGGRGETQYFGPGTRLLVL.

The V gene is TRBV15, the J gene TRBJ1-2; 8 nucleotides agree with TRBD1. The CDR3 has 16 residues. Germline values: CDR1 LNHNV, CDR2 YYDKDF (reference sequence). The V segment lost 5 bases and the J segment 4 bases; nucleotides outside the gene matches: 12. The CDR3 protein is CATSSRTGIISYGYTF. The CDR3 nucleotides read TGTGCCACCAGCTCAAGGACAGGGATTATAAGCTATGGCTACACCTTC. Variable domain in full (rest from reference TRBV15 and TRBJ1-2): DAMVIQNPRYQVTQFGKPVTLSCSQTLNHNVMYWYQQKSSQAPKLLFHYYDKDFNNEADTPDNFQSRRPNTSFCFLDIRSPGLGDTAMYLCATSSRTGIISYGYTFGSGTRLTVV.

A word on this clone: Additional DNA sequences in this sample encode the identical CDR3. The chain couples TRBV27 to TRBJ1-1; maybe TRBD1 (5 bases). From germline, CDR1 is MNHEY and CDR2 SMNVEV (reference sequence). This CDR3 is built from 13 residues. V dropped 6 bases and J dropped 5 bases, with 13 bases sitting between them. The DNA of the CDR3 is TGTGCCAGCAGCCTCACAGGCCGGACTGAAGCTTTCTTT. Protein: CASSLTGRTEAFF.

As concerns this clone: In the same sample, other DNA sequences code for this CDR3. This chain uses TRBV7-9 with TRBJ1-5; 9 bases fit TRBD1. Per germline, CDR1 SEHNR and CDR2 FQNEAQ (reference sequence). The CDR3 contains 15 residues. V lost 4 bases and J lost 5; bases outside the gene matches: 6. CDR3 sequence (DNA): TGTGCCAGCAGCTCGGGGACAGGGCCCTATCAGCCCCAGCATTTT. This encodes CASSSGTGPYQPQHF.

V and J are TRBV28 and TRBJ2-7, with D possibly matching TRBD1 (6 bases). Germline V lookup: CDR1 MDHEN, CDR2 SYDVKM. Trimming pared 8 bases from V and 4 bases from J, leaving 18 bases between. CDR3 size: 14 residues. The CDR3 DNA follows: TGTGCCAGCTACGGAAACAGGGTTGAGTACGAGCAGTACTTC. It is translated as CASYGNRVEYEQYF.

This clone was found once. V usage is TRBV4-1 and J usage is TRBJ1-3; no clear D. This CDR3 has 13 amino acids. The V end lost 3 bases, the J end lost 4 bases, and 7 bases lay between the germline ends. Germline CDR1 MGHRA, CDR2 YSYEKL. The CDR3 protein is CASSQNSGNTIYF. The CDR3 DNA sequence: TGCGCCAGCAGCCAGAACTCCGGAAACACCATATATTTT.

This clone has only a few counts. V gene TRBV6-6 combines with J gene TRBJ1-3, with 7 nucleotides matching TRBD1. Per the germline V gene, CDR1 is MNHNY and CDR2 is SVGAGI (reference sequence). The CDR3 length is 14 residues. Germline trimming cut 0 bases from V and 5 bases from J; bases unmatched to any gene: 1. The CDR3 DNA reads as TGTGCCAGCAGTTACTCGACAGGGAGAAACACCATATATTTT. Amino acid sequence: CASSYSTGRNTIYF.

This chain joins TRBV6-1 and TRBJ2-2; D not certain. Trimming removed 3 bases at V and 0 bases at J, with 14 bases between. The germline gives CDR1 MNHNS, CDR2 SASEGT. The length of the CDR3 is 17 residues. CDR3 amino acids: CASSEFTALTNTGELFF. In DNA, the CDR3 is TGTGCCAGCAGTGAGTTCACAGCGCTTACGAACACCGGGGAGCTGTTTTTT.

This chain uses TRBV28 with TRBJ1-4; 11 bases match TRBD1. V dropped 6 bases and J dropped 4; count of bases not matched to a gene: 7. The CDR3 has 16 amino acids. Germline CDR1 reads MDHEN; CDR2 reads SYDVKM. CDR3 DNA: TGTGCCAGCAGGCCGGACAGGGGGCTTGGTAATGAAAAACTGTTTTTT. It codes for CASRPDRGLGNEKLFF.

The CDR3 sequence: CASSLTAGGYTF. DNA of the CDR3: TGTGCCAGCAGCTTAACAGCGGGTGGCTACACCTTC. The chain recombines TRBV7-8 with TRBJ1-2; no clear D. The V gene lost 2 bases and the J gene lost 7 bases, with 8 bases spanning the gap. Germline V CDR1 and CDR2: SGHVS, FQNEAQ. CDR3 size: 12 residues.

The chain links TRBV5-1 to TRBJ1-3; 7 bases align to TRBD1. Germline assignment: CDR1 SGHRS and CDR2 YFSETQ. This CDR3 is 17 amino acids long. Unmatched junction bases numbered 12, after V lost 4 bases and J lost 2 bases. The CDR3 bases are TGCGCCAGCAGCCTTGGACAGGACCTGTGGACTGGAAACACCATATATTTT. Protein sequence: CASSLGQDLWTGNTIYF.

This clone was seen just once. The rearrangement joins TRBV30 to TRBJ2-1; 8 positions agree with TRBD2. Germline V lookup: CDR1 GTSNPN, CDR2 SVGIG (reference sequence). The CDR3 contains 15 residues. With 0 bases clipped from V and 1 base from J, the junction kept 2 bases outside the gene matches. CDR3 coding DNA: TGTGCCTGGAGTGTACTAGCGGCATCCTACAATGAGCAGTTCTTC. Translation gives CAWSVLAASYNEQFF.

CDR3 sequence: CASSGTVVPYGYTF. CDR3 in DNA: TGTGCCAGCAGTGGGACGGTGGTCCCCTATGGCTACACCTTC. The chain is built from TRBV6-1 and TRBJ1-2; D unclear. The germline CDR1 and CDR2 sequences are MNHNS and SASEGT. V lost 4 bases, J lost 4 bases, and 13 bases lay in between. The CDR3 spans 14 residues.

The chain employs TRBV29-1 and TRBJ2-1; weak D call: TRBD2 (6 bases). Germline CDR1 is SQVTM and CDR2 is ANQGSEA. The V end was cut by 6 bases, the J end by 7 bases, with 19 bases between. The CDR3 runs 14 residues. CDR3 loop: CSVDGSSGLNEQFF. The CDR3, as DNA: TGCAGCGTGGACGGGAGCTCGGGTTTGAATGAGCAGTTCTTC.

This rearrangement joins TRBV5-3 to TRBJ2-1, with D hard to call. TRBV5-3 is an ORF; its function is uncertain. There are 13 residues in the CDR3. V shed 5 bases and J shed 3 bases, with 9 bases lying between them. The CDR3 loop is CARRLSGYNEQFF. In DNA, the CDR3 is TGTGCCAGAAGACTTTCAGGCTACAATGAGCAGTTCTTC.

This chain's CDR3 is CASSFGGASDGRLVEQYF. CDR3 nucleotides: TGTGCCAGCAGCTTTGGGGGGGCTAGTGACGGGAGGCTGGTGGAGCAGTACTTC. The genes are TRBV5-6 and TRBJ2-7, with D perhaps matching TRBD2 (7 bases). The germline CDR1 and CDR2 sequences are SGHDT and YYEEEE. The CDR3 is 18 residues long. Deletions cut 2 bases from V and 7 bases from J, with 28 bases between.

CDR3 DNA sequence: TGTGCCAGCAGCTTATCCGGGCGCACCGGGGAGCTGTTTTTT. This gives the protein CASSLSGRTGELFF. This rearrangement joins TRBV7-3 to TRBJ2-2; D gene ambiguous. The CDR3 totals 14 residues. The ends were cut back, 2 bases at V and 4 bases at J, with 8 bases in the middle. The germline gives CDR1 SGHTA, CDR2 FQGTGA.

The CDR3: CASSGVRGRSGGYTF. CDR3 bases: TGTGCCAGCAGTGGAGTACGGGGTAGGTCTGGTGGCTACACCTTC. The rearrangement links TRBV2 to TRBJ1-2; D is undetermined. Trimming took 4 bases from V and 7 from J, leaving 19 bases between them. The CDR3 totals 15 residues. Looked up from germline, CDR1 is SNHLY and CDR2 is FYNNEI.

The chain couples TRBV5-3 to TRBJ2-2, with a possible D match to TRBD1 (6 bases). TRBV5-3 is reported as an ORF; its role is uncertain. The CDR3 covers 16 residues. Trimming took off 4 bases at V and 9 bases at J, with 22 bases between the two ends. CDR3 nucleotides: TGTGCCAGAAGCGCGGTTAGACAGGTTTGGTATCGGGAGCTGTTTTTT. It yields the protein CARSAVRQVWYRELFF.

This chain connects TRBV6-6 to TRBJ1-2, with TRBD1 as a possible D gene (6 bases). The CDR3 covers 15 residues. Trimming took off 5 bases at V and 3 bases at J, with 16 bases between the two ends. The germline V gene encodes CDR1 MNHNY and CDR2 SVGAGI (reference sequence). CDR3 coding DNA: TGTGCCAGCAGTCCGTCGGGACAATCCCACTATGGCTACACCTTC. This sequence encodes CASSPSGQSHYGYTF.

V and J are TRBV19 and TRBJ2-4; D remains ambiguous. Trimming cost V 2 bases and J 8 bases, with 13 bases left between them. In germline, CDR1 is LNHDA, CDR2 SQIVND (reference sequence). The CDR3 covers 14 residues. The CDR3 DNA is TGTGCCAGTAGTATATGGCGGAGAACAGACATTCAGTACTTC. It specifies CASSIWRRTDIQYF.

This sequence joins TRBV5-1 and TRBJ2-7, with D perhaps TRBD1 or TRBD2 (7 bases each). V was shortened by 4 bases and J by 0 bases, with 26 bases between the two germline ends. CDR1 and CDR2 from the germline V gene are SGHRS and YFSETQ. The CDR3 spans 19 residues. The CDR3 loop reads CASSRRGAASGETSYEQYF. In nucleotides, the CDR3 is TGCGCCAGCAGCCGCAGGGGGGCGGCTAGCGGAGAAACCTCCTACGAGCAGTACTTC.

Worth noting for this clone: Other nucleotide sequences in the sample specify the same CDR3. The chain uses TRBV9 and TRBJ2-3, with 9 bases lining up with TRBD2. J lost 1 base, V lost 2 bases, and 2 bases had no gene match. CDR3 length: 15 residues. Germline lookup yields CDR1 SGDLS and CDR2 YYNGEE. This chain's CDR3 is CASSVRLAGTDTQYF. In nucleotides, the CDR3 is TGTGCCAGCAGCGTCCGACTAGCGGGCACAGATACGCAGTATTTT.

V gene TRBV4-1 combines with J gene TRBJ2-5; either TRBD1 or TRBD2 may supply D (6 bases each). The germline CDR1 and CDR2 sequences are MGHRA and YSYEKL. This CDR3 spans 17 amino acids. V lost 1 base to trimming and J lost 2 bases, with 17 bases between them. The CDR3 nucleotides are TGCGCCAGCAGCCAAGTTTCCGGGGGCCGAGGGCAAGAGACCCAGTACTTC. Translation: CASSQVSGGRGQETQYF.

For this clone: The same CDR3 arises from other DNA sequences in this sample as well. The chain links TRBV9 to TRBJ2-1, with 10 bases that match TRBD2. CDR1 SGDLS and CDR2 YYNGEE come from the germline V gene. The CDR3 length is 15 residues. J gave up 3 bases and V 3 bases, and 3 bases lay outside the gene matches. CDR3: CASSATSGFYNEQFF. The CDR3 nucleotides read TGTGCCAGCAGCGCGACTAGCGGGTTCTACAATGAGCAGTTCTTC.

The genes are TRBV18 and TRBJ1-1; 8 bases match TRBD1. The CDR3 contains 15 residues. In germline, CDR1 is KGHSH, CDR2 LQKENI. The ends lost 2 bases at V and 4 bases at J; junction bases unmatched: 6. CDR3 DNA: TGTGCCAGCTCACCAGAGACAGGGGTGAGCACTGAAGCTTTCTTT. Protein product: CASSPETGVSTEAFF.

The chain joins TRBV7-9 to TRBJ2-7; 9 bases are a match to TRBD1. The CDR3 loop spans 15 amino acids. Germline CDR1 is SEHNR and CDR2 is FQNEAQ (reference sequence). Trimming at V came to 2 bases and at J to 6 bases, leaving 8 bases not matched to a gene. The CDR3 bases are TGTGCCAGCAGCTTAAGAACAGGGACAGGGAGCGAGCAGTACTTC. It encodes CASSLRTGTGSEQYF.

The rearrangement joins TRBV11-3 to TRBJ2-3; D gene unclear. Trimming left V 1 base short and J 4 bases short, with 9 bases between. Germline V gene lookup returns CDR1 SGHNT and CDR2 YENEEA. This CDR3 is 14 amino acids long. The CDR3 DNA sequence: TGTGCCAGCAGCTTAGTCCCCTCGGCAGATACGCAGTATTTT. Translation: CASSLVPSADTQYF.

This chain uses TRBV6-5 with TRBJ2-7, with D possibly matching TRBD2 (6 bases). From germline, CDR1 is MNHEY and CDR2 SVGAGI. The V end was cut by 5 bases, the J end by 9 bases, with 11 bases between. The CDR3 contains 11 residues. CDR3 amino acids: CASSAGRGQYF. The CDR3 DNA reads TGTGCCAGCAGTGCCGGGCGGGGGCAGTACTTC.

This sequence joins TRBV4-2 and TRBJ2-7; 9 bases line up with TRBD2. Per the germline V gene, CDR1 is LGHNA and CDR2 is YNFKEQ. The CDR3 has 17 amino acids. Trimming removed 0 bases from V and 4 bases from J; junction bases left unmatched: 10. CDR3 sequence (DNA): TGTGCCAGCAGCCAAGAAGTATATGGGCTAGCGGGGTACGAGCAGTACTTC. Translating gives CASSQEVYGLAGYEQYF.

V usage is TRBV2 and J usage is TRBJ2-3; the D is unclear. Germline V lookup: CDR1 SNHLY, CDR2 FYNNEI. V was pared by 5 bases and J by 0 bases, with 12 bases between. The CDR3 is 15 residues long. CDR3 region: CASSRRLQSTDTQYF. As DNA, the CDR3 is TGTGCCAGCAGTCGGCGACTTCAAAGCACAGATACGCAGTATTTT. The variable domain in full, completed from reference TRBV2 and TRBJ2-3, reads EPEVTQTPSHQVTQMGQEVILRCVPISNHLYFYWYRQILGQKVEFLVSFYNNEISEKSEIFDDQFSVERPDGSNFTLKIRSTKLEDSAMYFCASSRRLQSTDTQYFGPGTRLTVL.